This T cell receptor beta chain emerged from a study of T-cell memory formation after mild COVID-19. Constant-segment primers were used for 5'RACE, and the resulting TCR alpha and TCR beta cDNA libraries carried sample barcodes and UMIs. Via MiXCR, TCRdb re-called the 5' RACE reads, giving one row per CDR3 protein. The sample includes fewer than 250,000 distinct CDR3 sequences, 10% to 13% of them seen just once. CDR3 length: 15 residues. Germline CDR1 and CDR2: SGHRS and YFSETQ. Trimming removed 4 bases from V and 2 bases from J; junction bases left unmatched: 8. Material for sequencing was PBMCs or a T cell subset sorted from them (not recorded which). This clonotype was sampled from a man between 18 and 35 years old who had mild COVID-19 (a few samples of this study predate the infection). Cell type and time point are not known. The chain links TRBV5-1 to TRBJ2-7, with 8 nucleotides matching TRBD1. For the CDR3, the DNA is TGCGCCAGCAGCCCCGGGACAGGACTCCCCTACGAGCAGTACTTC. Translation gives CASSPGTGLPYEQYF.